These T cell receptor beta chains were read from a single sample in a study of identical twins. TCRdb reanalysed the 5' RACE reads using MiXCR and keeps one entry per CDR3 protein. The sample yields around 650,000 distinct CDR3 sequences, about 7% seen once. In addition, the sample was reused for a study of yellow fever vaccine responses in identical twins.

Sequencing was performed on PBMCs. These receptors all come from a woman aged 18 to 35 in good health. CDR3s include the opening cysteine and the closing phenylalanine or tryptophan. The order of the fields is J gene, D gene, V gene, clone size, CDR3 DNA, CDR3 protein. The D gene is left open where the match is weak. Clone size is given for some rows only: seen once, a few or many times, or a class if the clone is expanded.

TRBJ2-5	NA	TRBV7-6	few	TGTGCCAGCAGCTCCTCAGAGACCCAGTACTTC	CASSSSETQYF
TRBJ2-7	TRBD2	TRBV29-1	many	TGCAGCGTTGCAATGGCTAGCGGGATCCGTGACGAGCAGTACTTC	CSVAMASGIRDEQYF
TRBJ2-7	TRBD1	TRBV24-1	NA	TGTGCCACCAGTGATCCGTACAGGGGGGACGAGCAGTACTTC	CATSDPYRGDEQYF
TRBJ2-3	TRBD2	TRBV28	many	TGTGCCAGCAGCTCCCTAATTTCTAGCGGGGGTACCACAGATACGCAGTATTTT	CASSSLISSGGTTDTQYF
TRBJ2-1	TRBD2	TRBV7-9	few	TGTGCCAGCAGCTCTAGCGGGTTCTACAATGAGCAGTTCTTC	CASSSSGFYNEQFF
TRBJ2-1	TRBD2	TRBV5-1	many	TGCGCCAGCAGCTTGGCGGCGGGAGGGCGAGACAATGAGCAGTTCTTC	CASSLAAGGRDNEQFF
TRBJ1-5	NA	TRBV27	few	TGTGCCAGCGGGTCTGGACAGAGCAATCAGCCCCAGCATTTT	CASGSGQSNQPQHF
TRBJ2-3	NA	TRBV4-1	NA	TGCGCCAGCAGCCAAGATAGGGGGGGCTTGATAGATACGCAGTATTTT	CASSQDRGGLIDTQYF
TRBJ2-1	TRBD2	TRBV24-1	many	TGTGCCACCAGTGATTCTAGCGGGGGGGCCAATGAGCAGTTCTTC	CATSDSSGGANEQFF
TRBJ1-1	NA	TRBV20-1	NA	TGCAGTGCTAGGGGGACCCCTTTCGGCGCTGAAGCTTTCTTT	CSARGTPFGAEAFF
TRBJ2-3	NA	TRBV15	few	TGTGCCACCAGCAGTGACAGTGATACGCAGTATTTT	CATSSDSDTQYF
TRBJ2-2	NA	TRBV5-5	many	TGTGCCAGCAGCCGAGGGGATACGAACACCGGGGAGCTGTTTTTT	CASSRGDTNTGELFF
TRBJ2-2	NA	TRBV20-1	NA	TGCAGTGCAAACCCCACCGGGAAAAACACCGGGGAGCTGTTTTTT	CSANPTGKNTGELFF
TRBJ2-1	NA	TRBV7-9	NA	TGTGCCAGCAGCCCGAACGGGTACAATGAGCAGTTCTTC	CASSPNGYNEQFF
TRBJ1-1	NA	TRBV7-2	NA	TGTGCCAGCAGCCGGGAGGGAGGCTGGCTGAGGACTGAAGCTTTCTTT	CASSREGGWLRTEAFF
TRBJ1-3	NA	TRBV20-1	few	TGCAGTGCTAGAGATCCCCTGTCCAGCTCTGGAAACACCATATATTTT	CSARDPLSSSGNTIYF
TRBJ2-1	NA	TRBV20-1	NA	TGCAGTGTTCAGGGGCACAATGAGCAGTTCTTC	CSVQGHNEQFF
TRBJ2-3	NA	TRBV3-1	few	TGTGCCAGCAGCCAACGCGGAGATATCGGGGATACGCAGTATTTT	CASSQRGDIGDTQYF
TRBJ1-1	TRBD1	TRBV5-1	many	TGCGCCAGCAGACATACAGGGGATCGGAACACTGAAGCTTTCTTT	CASRHTGDRNTEAFF
TRBJ2-3	NA	TRBV20-1	many	TGCACCAGGAGTTATTTGAGCACAGATACGCAGTATTTT	CTRSYLSTDTQYF
TRBJ2-7	NA	TRBV5-1	few	TGCGCCAGCAGCATGAAGGTTCAACCCTACGAGCAGTACTTC	CASSMKVQPYEQYF
TRBJ2-1	NA	TRBV7-9	few	TGTGCCAGCAGCCCAGGACGCCTCAATGAGCAGTTCTTC	CASSPGRLNEQFF
TRBJ2-1	NA	TRBV5-1	few	TGCGCCAGCAGCTTCTATCCCGGGTACAATGAGCAGTTCTTC	CASSFYPGYNEQFF
TRBJ2-1	NA	TRBV24-1	NA	TGTGCCACCAGTGACCTCAGAGAGGACTCCCCCTACAATGAGCAGTTCTTC	CATSDLREDSPYNEQFF
TRBJ2-3	TRBD1	TRBV6-1	many	TGTGCCAGCAGTCAGGACAGGCCCACAGATACGCAGTATTTT	CASSQDRPTDTQYF
TRBJ2-2	NA	TRBV7-8	NA	TGTGCCAGCAGCTTAGGTCAGGGGATTGGGACCGGGGAGCTGTTTTTT	CASSLGQGIGTGELFF
TRBJ2-2	TRBD2	TRBV12-3/TRBV12-4	many	TGCGCCAGCAGCTTGACTAGCGGGAGCACCGGGGAGCTGTTTTTT	CASSLTSGSTGELFF
TRBJ2-6	NA	TRBV6-5	NA	TGTGCCAGCAGTTACTCGATCAGCTCTGGGGCCAACGTCCTGACTTTC	CASSYSISSGANVLTF
TRBJ2-2	TRBD2	TRBV20-1	NA	TGCAGTGCGAGAGGTAGCGGGGGGGCCTGGACCGGGGAGCTGTTTTTT	CSARGSGGAWTGELFF
TRBJ2-1	NA	TRBV11-1	many	TGTGCCAGCAGCACCTTTTCAGGAAACAATGAGCAGTTCTTC	CASSTFSGNNEQFF
TRBJ2-1	TRBD2	TRBV6-2/TRBV6-3	NA	TGTGCCAGCGCTGAGCAGTTGACTAGCGGGACTAATGAGCAGTTCTTC	CASAEQLTSGTNEQFF
TRBJ2-1	TRBD2	TRBV25-1	few	TGTGCCAGCGTCACTAGCGGAGCCTACAATGAGCAGTTCTTC	CASVTSGAYNEQFF
TRBJ2-3	NA	TRBV29-1	many	TGCAGCGTTGAAGGCACTAACACAGATACGCAGTATTTT	CSVEGTNTDTQYF
TRBJ2-3	NA	TRBV5-1	few	TGCGCCAGCAGCTTGGATGGGACACCGAGGGGCACAGATACGCAGTATTTT	CASSLDGTPRGTDTQYF
TRBJ1-5	NA	TRBV5-1	NA	TGCGCCAGCAGCTTTTCCCCAAATCAGCCCCAGCATTTT	CASSFSPNQPQHF
TRBJ2-1	NA	TRBV12-3/TRBV12-4	few	TGTGCCAGCAGCCCCAGTTCACGTGAGCAGTTCTTC	CASSPSSREQFF
TRBJ1-6	NA	TRBV20-1	many	TGCAGTGCTGGACGGACGGGGGATTCACCCCTCCACTTT	CSAGRTGDSPLHF
TRBJ2-3	TRBD1	TRBV28	few	TGTGCCAGCCTACCAGGGGGTACTACTTTAGATACGCAGTATTTT	CASLPGGTTLDTQYF
TRBJ1-1	TRBD1	TRBV5-1	many	TGCGCCAGCAGCAAGACAGGGCCGTTGAACACTGAAGCTTTCTTT	CASSKTGPLNTEAFF
TRBJ2-3	TRBD2	TRBV12-3/TRBV12-4	NA	TGTGCCTTCAGTTCCTACCCGACTAGCGGGGATGACACAGATACGCAGTATTTT	CAFSSYPTSGDDTDTQYF
TRBJ2-3	TRBD2	TRBV20-1	NA	TGCAGTGCTAGAGGGACTAGCGGGGGAGCCACAGATACGCAGTATTTT	CSARGTSGGATDTQYF
TRBJ2-1	NA	TRBV5-1	few	TGCGCCAGCAGCTTTCGGGGCGGGGAACGCTGGTTCTTC	CASSFRGGERWFF
TRBJ1-3	NA	TRBV12-3/TRBV12-4	NA	TGTGCCAGCAGTCCCGCTTCCTCTGGAAACACCATATATTTT	CASSPASSGNTIYF
TRBJ1-4	NA	TRBV7-2	many	TGTGCCAGCAGCTTATCTTACGGACAGATAGTCGAAAAACTGTTTTTT	CASSLSYGQIVEKLFF
TRBJ2-2	NA	TRBV11-2	many	TGTGCCAGCAGCTCGGGGACTGTTTTTACCGGGGAGCTGTTTTTT	CASSSGTVFTGELFF
TRBJ2-1	TRBD2	TRBV10-3	NA	TGTGCCATCCGGGAGGGACGCGACAATGAGCAGTTCTTC	CAIREGRDNEQFF
TRBJ2-7	NA	TRBV25-1	many	TGTGCCAGCAGTGGCCGGGCCGGTCGAGAGCAGTACTTC	CASSGRAGREQYF
TRBJ1-4	NA	TRBV27	NA	TGTGCCAGCAGCCTTAGGAGGGGCTTTAATGAAAAACTGTTTTTT	CASSLRRGFNEKLFF
TRBJ2-1	TRBD2	TRBV5-1	NA	TGCGCCAGCAGCAGCGGGACCTTCTTGCATGAGCAGTTCTTC	CASSSGTFLHEQFF
TRBJ1-2	NA	TRBV6-1	few	TGTGCCAGCGGGGGGGGGATCGGACCACACTATGGCTACACCTTC	CASGGGIGPHYGYTF
TRBJ2-4	NA	TRBV12-3/TRBV12-4	many	TGTGCCAGCAGTCGTTTGGGGGTTGGAAACATTCAGTACTTC	CASSRLGVGNIQYF
TRBJ2-1	TRBD2	TRBV24-1	NA	TGTGCCACCAGTGACTCCCGCGGGGGTTCAAACTACAATGAGCAGTTCTTC	CATSDSRGGSNYNEQFF
TRBJ2-2	NA	TRBV3-1	NA	TGTGCCAGCAGCAAACGGACCGGGGAGCTGCTTTTT	CASSKRTGELLF
TRBJ2-1	TRBD2	TRBV12-3/TRBV12-4	many	TGTGCCAGCAGTTCCACTAGCGGAAGCTCCTACAATGAGCAGTTCTTC	CASSSTSGSSYNEQFF
TRBJ1-1	NA	TRBV7-2	few	TGTGCCAGCAGCTTAGTCGGCCACCTGGGTACTGAAGCTTTCTTT	CASSLVGHLGTEAFF
TRBJ2-3	NA	TRBV7-8	NA	TGTGCCAGCAGCTCCGGGAGCTTCGGCACAGATACGCAGTATTTT	CASSSGSFGTDTQYF
TRBJ2-2	NA	TRBV7-2	few	TGTGCCAGCAGCTTATTCCGGTCCGGGGAGCTGTTTTTT	CASSLFRSGELFF